Shown below are 22 T cell receptor beta chains from a single sample sequenced in a study of CD8+CD57+ T cells in acquired aplastic anemia. All patients picked for sequencing had shown, by flow cytometry, an expansion of CD8+CD57+ cells. Genomic DNA provided the template from which TCR beta VDJ and CDR3 profiles were obtained. MiXCR was run by TCRdb on the reads, yielding one entry per CDR3 protein. The data contain 150,000 to 180,000 distinct CDR3 sequences, about 50% of them seen just once; the ten biggest clones take up over 9.5%. Sequencing used sorted CD4+, CD8+, or CD8+CD57+ T cells (not recorded which) from PBMCs. The receptors here all came from a human donor with aplastic anemia.

The chain links TRBV2 to TRBJ2-7; 9 nucleotides match TRBD2. CDR3 length: 14 residues. Germline loops: CDR1 SNHLY, CDR2 FYNNEI. V lost 6 bases and J lost 2; bases outside the gene matches: 5. This CDR3 is CASRVSGGAYEQYF. CDR3 DNA: TGTGCCAGCAGGGTTAGCGGGGGAGCCTACGAGCAGTACTTC. Supplemented by reference TRBV2 and TRBJ2-7, the full variable domain reads EPEVTQTPSHQVTQMGQEVILRCVPISNHLYFYWYRQILGQKVEFLVSFYNNEISEKSEIFDDQFSVERPDGSNFTLKIRSTKLEDSAMYFCASRVSGGAYEQYFGPGTRLTVT.

Only a few counts were recorded for this clonotype. V usage is TRBV20-1 and J usage is TRBJ1-2; D is unresolved. Trimming left V 0 bases short and J 4 bases short, with 6 bases between. This CDR3 has 12 amino acids. Per germline, CDR1 DFQATT and CDR2 SNEGSKA (reference sequence). CDR3 in amino acids: CSARDRGYGYTF. CDR3 sequence (DNA): TGCAGTGCTAGAGATCGGGGCTATGGCTACACCTTC.

This chain uses TRBV29-1 with TRBJ2-7; 14 bases line up with TRBD2. Looked up from germline, CDR1 is SQVTM and CDR2 is ANQGSEA. This CDR3 has 14 amino acids. V shed 6 bases, J shed 4 bases, and the junction held 5 bases outside the gene matches. The DNA for the CDR3 is TGCAGCGTATCGGGACTAGCGGGAGTTTACGAGCAGTACTTC. This gives the protein CSVSGLAGVYEQYF.

The chain is built from TRBV7-3 and TRBJ2-1; 8 bases agree with TRBD2. From germline, CDR1 is SGHTA and CDR2 FQGTGA. This CDR3 is built from 15 residues. V shed 5 bases and J 0 bases; nucleotides not matched to a gene: 3. CDR3 residues: CASSPSGSSYNEQFF. The CDR3 DNA reads TGTGCCAGCAGCCCAAGCGGGAGCTCCTACAATGAGCAGTTCTTC.

This clonotype was picked up many times. The CDR3 reads CSVVLAGGLNEQFF. CDR3 in DNA: TGCAGCGTTGTACTAGCGGGGGGGCTTAATGAGCAGTTCTTC. The V call is TRBV29-1, the J call TRBJ2-1, with 13 bases matching TRBD2. The CDR3 is 14 residues long. Trimming at V came to 4 bases and at J to 7 bases, leaving 4 bases not matched to a gene. Germline CDR1 is SQVTM and CDR2 is ANQGSEA.

In the case of this clonotype: This clone may be a read error of a much larger clone one base away. V gene TRBV13 combines with J gene TRBJ2-3; 11 bases are shared with TRBD1. The V and J ends lost 8 bases and 6 bases, in that order; junction bases with no gene match: 7. The CDR3 has 14 amino acids. The germline CDR1 and CDR2 sequences are PRHDT and FYEKMQ (reference sequence). The CDR3 spells CASGSGQGADTQYF. CDR3 nucleotides: TGTGCCAGCGGCTCCGGACAGGGGGCGGATACGCAGTATTTT.

The chain combines TRBV15 with TRBJ2-1, with D maybe TRBD1 (6 bases). The CDR3 is 13 amino acids. CDR1 and CDR2 from the germline V gene are LNHNV and YYDKDF (reference sequence). V was shortened by 5 bases and J by 9 bases, with 14 bases between the two germline ends. The CDR3 sequence: CATSVERGSEQFF. In DNA, the CDR3 is TGTGCCACCAGCGTCGAAAGGGGGTCTGAGCAGTTCTTC.

Notes on this clonotype: A junction end diverges from the germline sequence, so it may reflect a read error. V usage is TRBV6-1 and J usage is TRBJ2-1; 7 bases match TRBD2. This CDR3 region has 16 residues. Germline CDR1 and CDR2: MNHNS and SASEGT. The CDR3 nucleotides read TGTGCCAGCAGTCCCAGCGGGGTTTCCTCCTACAATGAACAGTTCTTC. It is translated as CASSPSGVSSYNEQFF.

This clonotype has more than one count but fewer than ten. The chain couples TRBV7-3 to TRBJ2-1; tentative D call: TRBD2 (6 bases). The CDR3 covers 13 residues. CDR1 and CDR2 (germline): SGHTA, FQGTGA. The V end was cut by 3 bases, the J end by 5 bases, with 8 bases between. The CDR3 is CASSFGGNNEQFF. The CDR3 nucleotides read TGTGCCAGCAGCTTTGGGGGGAACAATGAGCAGTTCTTC. The whole variable domain, filled in from reference TRBV7-3 and TRBJ2-1, reads GAGVSQTPSNKVTEKGKYVELRCDPISGHTALYWYRQSLGQGPEFLIYFQGTGAADDSGLPNDRFFAVRPEGSVSTLKIQRTERGDSAVYLCASSFGGNNEQFFGPGTRLTVL.

The chain carries TRBV20-1 and TRBJ1-6; D gene unclear. Trimming removed 4 bases at V and 8 bases at J, with 15 bases between. The germline V gene has CDR1 DFQATT and CDR2 SNEGSKA (reference sequence). The CDR3 is 14 residues long. The CDR3 here is CSANPHGKDSPLHF. DNA for the CDR3: TGCAGTGCTAACCCACACGGGAAGGATTCACCCCTCCACTTT.

This clonotype was counted many times. The chain carries TRBV11-2 and TRBJ2-3; 9 nucleotides match TRBD2. Germline V CDR1 and CDR2: SGHAT, FQNNGV. The CDR3 runs 18 residues. V lost 3 bases and J lost 0; bases outside the gene matches: 10. As DNA, the CDR3 is TGTGCCAGCAGCTTGGATAGCGGGGGACCGTCTAGCACAGATACGCAGTATTTT. Its translation: CASSLDSGGPSSTDTQYF.

The chain joins TRBV29-1 to TRBJ2-5, with D possibly being TRBD2 (7 bases). The V and J ends lost 6 bases and 5 bases respectively, with 19 bases between them. The germline V gene encodes CDR1 SQVTM and CDR2 ANQGSEA. The CDR3 has 14 amino acids. The CDR3 DNA reads as TGCAGCGTCAACCGAAGGGGGAGGGAGGAGACCCAGTACTTC. As protein: CSVNRRGREETQYF.

This clonotype has at least ten counts. The chain couples TRBV19 to TRBJ2-7, with TRBD1 as a possible D gene (5 bases). Deletions cut 3 bases from V and 5 bases from J, with 14 bases between. CDR3 length equals 14 residues. Germline-derived CDR1 and CDR2 are LNHDA and SQIVND (reference sequence). The CDR3 region has the DNA TGTGCCAGTAGTATCTCTGGGTTCAGGGACGAGCAGTACTTC. Translated, it gives CASSISGFRDEQYF.

Written as DNA, the CDR3 is TGTGCCAGCAGCGTAGGGCCAGTCCTCACCTACGAGCAGTACTTC. This encodes CASSVGPVLTYEQYF. The chain combines TRBV9 with TRBJ2-7; the D is unclear. Per the germline V gene, CDR1 is SGDLS and CDR2 is YYNGEE. The CDR3 has 15 amino acids. V lost 0 bases and J lost 2, with 12 bases in between.

The chain employs TRBV7-9 and TRBJ2-7; unclear D gene. Germline CDR1 SEHNR, CDR2 FQNEAQ (reference sequence). This CDR3 comprises 11 residues. The ends were cut back, 3 bases at V and 4 bases at J, with 4 bases in the middle. The CDR3 loop is CASSFRYEQYF. DNA for the CDR3: TGTGCCAGCAGCTTCCGTTACGAGCAGTACTTC.

This clonotype was recorded many times. The chain uses TRBV12-3 or TRBV12-4 and TRBJ2-7, with 7 bases aligning to TRBD1. This CDR3 has 17 amino acids. Trimming took 1 base from V and 6 from J; bases not matched to a gene: 15. The CDR3 coding sequence is TGTGCCAGCAGTTTAGGGCGCGACAGGGTCAACCGGCGCGAGCAGTACTTC. Protein product: CASSLGRDRVNRREQYF.

The gene calls are TRBV20-1 and TRBJ1-2; D is unresolved. Germline CDR1 reads DFQATT; CDR2 reads SNEGSKA (reference sequence). There are 14 residues in the CDR3. V was shortened by 3 bases and J by 4 bases, with 15 bases between the two germline ends. The CDR3 region is CSASTSLRLYGYTF. DNA of the CDR3: TGCAGTGCTAGTACATCCCTGCGGCTCTATGGCTACACCTTC.

As to this clonotype: A much bigger clone sits one base away, suggesting this may be a read error. The chain combines TRBV3-1 with TRBJ2-7; possible D gene TRBD1, 6 bases. The CDR3 sequence is 14 residues long. Germline V CDR1 and CDR2: LGHDT, YNNKEL (reference sequence). The DNA of the CDR3 is TGTGCCAGCGGACACAGGGCGCCGACCTACGAGCAGCACTTC. Residues: CASGHRAPTYEQHF.

This clonotype has just one count. This chain uses TRBV19 with TRBJ1-5; 9 nucleotides match TRBD1. Trimming removed 6 bases from V and 5 bases from J; junction bases left unmatched: 5. Germline CDR1 LNHDA, CDR2 SQIVND (reference sequence). CDR3 length: 14 amino acids. This CDR3 reads CASSEGQGHQPQHF. CDR3 bases: TGTGCCAGTAGCGAGGGACAGGGTCATCAGCCCCAGCATTTT.

J is TRBJ2-1 and V is TRBV9; a possible D gene is TRBD1 (6 bases). Germline V gene data show CDR1 as SGDLS and CDR2 as YYNGEE. V was cut by 1 base and J by 6 bases, with 8 bases left in between. There are 13 residues in the CDR3. CDR3 region: CASSVTGLNEQFF. Written as DNA, the CDR3 is TGTGCCAGCAGCGTAACAGGGCTCAATGAGCAGTTCTTC. The full variable domain, its missing parts supplied by reference TRBV9 and TRBJ2-1, is DSGVTQTPKHLITATGQRVTLRCSPRSGDLSVYWYQQSLDQGLQFLIQYYNGEERAKGNILERFSAQQFPDLHSELNLSSLELGDSALYFCASSVTGLNEQFFGPGTRLTVL.

The chain couples TRBV11-1 to TRBJ1-3; 12 bases are shared with TRBD1. This CDR3 comprises 19 residues. V lost 5 bases, J lost 0 bases, and 11 bases stayed unmatched. Germline V gene sequence: CDR1 SGHAT, CDR2 FQDESV (reference sequence). This CDR3 is CASSPPGQGATYSGNTIYF. CDR3 nucleotides: TGTGCCAGCAGCCCTCCGGGACAGGGGGCAACCTACTCTGGAAACACCATATATTTT.

Remarks on this clonotype: Relative to the germline gene, one junction end is altered; a read error may explain this. J is TRBJ2-7 and V is TRBV20-1, with TRBD2 as a possible D gene (7 bases). This CDR3 comprises 14 residues. The germline V gene encodes CDR1 DFQATT and CDR2 SNEGSKA (reference sequence). DNA for the CDR3: TGCAGTGCTACTCCACTAGGGGGGGGGCACGAGCAGTGCTTC. This gives the protein CSATPLGGGHEQCF.